This T cell receptor beta chain was obtained from a study of blood T cell repertoires in COVID-19. As handled by the study authors: How many nucleated cells were present was estimated from reference gene primer amplification. Using immunoSEQ multiplex PCR, the repertoire was profiled, and TCRdb retains in-frame clones only, with some absent. D and trimming come from the DNA, and the V and J calls and clone size come from that table. The sample has about 140,000 clones, almost 80% seen once. This clonotype originated in a woman aged 50 to 60 who had recovered from COVID-19. Source material: PBMCs or T cells enriched from blood (not recorded which).

CDR3 in DNA: TGCGCCAGCAGTCAATTCGGGCAGGGTGGCACCGGGGAGCTGTTTTTT. Translated: CASSQFGQGGTGELFF. The chain links TRBV23-1 to TRBJ2-2, with a weak D call TRBD1 (5 bases). TRBV23-1 is sorted into the ORF group, with uncertain function. This CDR3 region has 16 residues. V was trimmed by 1 base and J by 4 bases, leaving 13 bases between them.